This T cell receptor beta chain was retrieved from a study of human T cells and chemical hapten exposure. TCRdb ran MiXCR on the RACE reads and lists one entry per CDR3 protein. The repertoire holds around 150,000 distinct CDR3 sequences, with roughly 26% as singletons. Germline-derived CDR1 and CDR2 are ENHRY and SYGVKD. V gave up 7 bases and J gave up 0 bases, with 15 bases separating them. This CDR3 is built from 15 residues. As to time point: patch test 3, about 24 weeks after DPC sensitization. Treatment noted: therapeutic diphenylcyclopropenone sensitization with weekly scalp DPC. The chain is built from TRBV10-3 and TRBJ2-5; D could derive from TRBD1 or TRBD2 (5 bases each). The material sequenced was whole blood, taken in connection with sensitization to the hapten diphenylcyclopropenone (DPC). The source is a woman aged 18-30 years with alopecia areata. Some clones in this sample may be carry-over from other donors' samples. CDR3 region: CAIKGGEGYQETQYF. CDR3 DNA: TGTGCCATCAAGGGCGGAGAGGGGTACCAAGAGACCCAGTACTTC.